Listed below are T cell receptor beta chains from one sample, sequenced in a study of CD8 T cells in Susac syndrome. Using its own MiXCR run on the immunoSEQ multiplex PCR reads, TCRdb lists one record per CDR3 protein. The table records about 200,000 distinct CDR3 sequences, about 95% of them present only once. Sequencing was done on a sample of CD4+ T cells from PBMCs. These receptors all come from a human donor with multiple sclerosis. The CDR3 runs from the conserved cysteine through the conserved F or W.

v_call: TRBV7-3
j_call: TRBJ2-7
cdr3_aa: CASSQGGSREQYF

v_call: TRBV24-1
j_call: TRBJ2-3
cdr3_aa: CATSDGDRLGSDTQYF

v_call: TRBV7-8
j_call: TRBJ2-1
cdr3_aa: CASSFSGGEQFF

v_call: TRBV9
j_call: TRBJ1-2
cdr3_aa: CASSPQEEFGYTF

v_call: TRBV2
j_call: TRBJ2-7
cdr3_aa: CASIRGREAYEQYF

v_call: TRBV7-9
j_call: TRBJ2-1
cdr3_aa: CASSLGQGSSYNEQFF

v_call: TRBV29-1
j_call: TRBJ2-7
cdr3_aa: CSVPGLAGSLYEQYF

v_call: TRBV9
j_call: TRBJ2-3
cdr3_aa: CASSFAGTGGVDTQYF

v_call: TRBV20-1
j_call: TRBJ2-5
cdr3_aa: CSAFRGVETQYF

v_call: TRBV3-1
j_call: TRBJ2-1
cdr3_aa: CASSLNPDNEQFF

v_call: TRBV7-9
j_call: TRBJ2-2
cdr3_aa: CASTTRGRNTGELFF

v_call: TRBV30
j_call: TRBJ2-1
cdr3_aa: CAWSPPGPPNEQFF